This T cell receptor beta chain was identified during a study of blood T cell repertoires in COVID-19. In the study overall: The United States, Italy and Spain supplied acute and convalescent COVID-19 samples. In each case, the material was cDNA or gDNA derived from T cells, B-cell-depleted T cells, or PBMCs.

Per the study methods: Nucleated cell counts were estimated from reference gene primer amplification. Method: immunoSEQ multiplex PCR; TCRdb's copy keeps in-frame clones and lacks some. That table gives V, J and clone size, and the DNA gave D and trimming. The data contain about 150,000 clones, 75% to 90% of them singletons. Looked up from germline, CDR1 is SGHDT and CDR2 is YYEEEE. This CDR3 comprises 13 residues. Trimming removed 4 bases from V and 4 bases from J, with 11 bases in between. This clonotype was sampled from an older woman with acute or convalescent COVID-19. Sequencing used peripheral blood. V gene TRBV5-6 combines with J gene TRBJ1-2, with D perhaps matching TRBD1 (5 bases). The CDR3 is CASSETVTYGYTF. The CDR3 nucleotides read TGTGCCAGCAGCGAGACAGTTACCTATGGCTACACCTTC.